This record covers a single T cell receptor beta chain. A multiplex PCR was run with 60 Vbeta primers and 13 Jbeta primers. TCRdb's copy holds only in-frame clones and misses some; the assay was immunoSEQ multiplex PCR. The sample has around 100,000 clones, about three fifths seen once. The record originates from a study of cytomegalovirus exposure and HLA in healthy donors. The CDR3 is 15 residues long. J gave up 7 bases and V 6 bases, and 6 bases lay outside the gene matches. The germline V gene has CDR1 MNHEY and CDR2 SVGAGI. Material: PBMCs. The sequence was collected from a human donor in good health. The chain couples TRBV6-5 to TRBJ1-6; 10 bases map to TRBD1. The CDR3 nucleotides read TGTGCCAGCAGCCCAGACAGGGGGCCCAATTCACCCCTCCACTTT. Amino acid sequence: CASSPDRGPNSPLHF.